This T cell receptor (beta chain) is drawn from a study of neoadjuvant anti-PD-1 for oral cavity cancer. Turning to the study itself: Non-progressing patients received a fourth nivolumab dose near day 43, then surgery on days 50-56.

Sample time point: after neoadjuvant nivolumab, at surgical resection. Patients had newly diagnosed, untreated stage II-IVA oral cavity squamous cell carcinoma. Cohort: HPV-negative, locally advanced oral cavity squamous cell carcinoma patients. In the case of this clone: The junction does not match germline at one end; this may be a read error.

Assay: immunoSEQ multiplex PCR; the TCRdb copy retains only in-frame clones and omits some. The table lists over 65,000 clones, 86% of them singletons. The CDR3 consists of 14 residues. Per germline, CDR1 SSHAT and CDR2 FNYEAQ (reference sequence). This receptor was obtained from a person between 35 and 79 years old with oral cavity squamous cell carcinoma. Sample: PBMCs, taken after nivolumab (anti-PD-1) treatment. The genes are TRBV7-7 and TRBJ2-2, with unresolved D. Here the CDR3 DNA reads TGTGCTAGCAGCCCCAATTATGGCACCGGGGAGCTGTTTTTT. It specifies CASSPNYGTGELFF. Variable domain in full (rest from reference TRBV7-7 and TRBJ2-2): GAGVSQSPRYKVTKRGQDVTLRCDPISSHATLYWYQQALGQGPEFLTYFNYEAQPDKSGLPSDRFSAERPEGSISTLTIQRTEQRDSAMYRCASSPNYGTGELFFGEGSRLTVL.